The 28 T cell receptor beta chains presented below share a single source sample, sequenced in a study of OX40 agonist ivuxolimab in advanced cancers. Libraries came from the immunoSEQ multiplex PCR assay. Here the immuneACCESS table is served through TCRdb, limited to in-frame sequences with V and J called. Missing clones are a known gap in these copies; in checked studies unresolved V genes cover under half, and the rest lacks a known reason. Counted in this sample were around 70,000 clones; around 85% of them appeared once. 4% of the sample comes from the top ten. The sample consisted of CD4+ or CD8+ T cells sorted from blood, taken in a trial of the OX40 agonist ivuxolimab. The receptors stem from an adult with an advanced solid tumor such as melanoma, head and neck, liver or kidney cancer.

The chain links TRBV9 to TRBJ2-7; unclear D gene. Trimming left V 4 bases short and J 1 base short, with 12 bases between. The germline V gene has CDR1 SGDLS and CDR2 YYNGEE. The CDR3 covers 14 residues. The CDR3 is CASSKVFPSYEQYF. For the CDR3, the DNA is TGTGCCAGCAGCAAGGTTTTCCCTTCCTACGAGCAGTACTTC. Full variable domain (remainder filled in from reference TRBV9 and TRBJ2-7): DSGVTQTPKHLITATGQRVTLRCSPRSGDLSVYWYQQSLDQGLQFLIQYYNGEERAKGNILERFSAQQFPDLHSELNLSSLELGDSALYFCASSKVFPSYEQYFGPGTRLTVT.

The chain combines TRBV25-1 with TRBJ2-5; D gene ambiguous. The CDR3 extends over 15 amino acids. Germline CDR1 reads MGHDK; CDR2 reads SYGVNS. V lost 2 bases, J lost 0 bases, and 10 bases lay in between. The CDR3 loop reads CASSEQGINQETQYF. DNA of the CDR3: TGTGCCAGCAGTGAACAAGGGATAAACCAAGAGACCCAGTACTTC.

The rearrangement uses TRBV4-3 and TRBJ2-1, with 7 bases matching TRBD1. Looked up from germline, CDR1 is LGHNA and CDR2 is YSLEER. Trimming cost V 4 bases and J 7 bases; bases outside gene matches: 10. The CDR3 has 15 residues. The CDR3 sequence: CASSLERGRGNEQFF. Written as DNA, the CDR3 is TGCGCCAGCAGCCTTGAGAGGGGGCGCGGGAATGAGCAGTTCTTC.

In DNA form, the CDR3 reads TGTGCCATCAGTGAAGGGCGGGAGATCTACAATGAGCAGTTCTTC. Its translation is CAISEGREIYNEQFF. The chain employs TRBV10-3 and TRBJ2-1, with 7 bases matching TRBD2. Germline V gene data show CDR1 as ENHRY and CDR2 as SYGVKD. Trimming cost V 3 bases and J 3 bases; bases outside gene matches: 5. The CDR3 totals 15 residues.

The chain employs TRBV28 and TRBJ1-3; 7 bases fit TRBD1. Per germline, CDR1 MDHEN and CDR2 SYDVKM. J gave up 6 bases and V 5 bases, and 10 bases lay outside the gene matches. This CDR3 is built from 15 residues. In DNA, the CDR3 is TGTGCCAGCAGTGTCATAGGGGGCGCCGAAAACACCATATATTTT. It translates to CASSVIGGAENTIYF.

DNA of the CDR3: TGTGCCAGCAGCTTATCGTTCCGTCAGGGATATAATTCACCCCTCCACTTT. It codes for CASSLSFRQGYNSPLHF. The V gene is TRBV5-8, the J gene TRBJ1-6; tentative D call: TRBD1 (5 bases). Deletions cut 2 bases from V and 4 bases from J, with 16 bases between. This CDR3 contains 17 residues. CDR1 and CDR2 (germline): SGHTS, YDEGEE. Using reference TRBV5-8 and TRBJ1-6 for the parts outside the CDR3, the full variable domain is EAGVTQSPTHLIKTRGQQATLRCSPISGHTSVYWYQQALGLGLQFLLWYDEGEERNRGNFPPRFSGRQFPNYSSELNVNALELEDSALYLCASSLSFRQGYNSPLHFGNGTRLTVT.

This chain links TRBV9 with TRBJ1-2; TRBD1 might be the D (6 bases). Germline values: CDR1 SGDLS, CDR2 YYNGEE. The V end was cut by 6 bases, the J end by 0 bases, with 6 bases between. The CDR3 contains 12 residues. The CDR3 coding sequence is TGTGCCAGCACAGGGGCTAACTATGGCTACACCTTC. Encoded protein: CASTGANYGYTF.

The rearrangement uses TRBV9 and TRBJ2-3; D remains ambiguous. The CDR3 extends over 14 amino acids. The V end was cut by 0 bases, the J end by 2 bases, with 7 bases between. CDR1 is SGDLS and CDR2 is YYNGEE in the germline V gene. The CDR3 bases are TGTGCCAGCAGCGTAGGATTGCCCACAGATACGCAGTATTTT. This codes for CASSVGLPTDTQYF.

The rearrangement uses TRBV27 and TRBJ2-7; D is tentatively TRBD1 or TRBD2 (5 bases each). The germline gives CDR1 MNHEY, CDR2 SMNVEV (reference sequence). The CDR3 covers 17 residues. The V end lost 6 bases, the J end lost 0 bases, and 21 bases lay between the germline ends. CDR3 loop: CASSFRSVGTASYEQYF. Here the CDR3 DNA reads TGTGCCAGCAGCTTTCGCTCCGTGGGGACGGCCTCCTACGAGCAGTACTTC.

This clone was detected only a few times. The chain carries TRBV5-4 and TRBJ1-6; TRBD1 aligns across 7 bases. V lost 0 bases, J lost 10 bases, and 4 bases stayed unmatched. CDR1 and CDR2 (germline): SGHNT, YYREEE (reference sequence). CDR3 length equals 14 residues. The CDR3 DNA reads TGTGCCAGCAGCTTGGAAAGGGGGCGGTCACCCCTCCACTTT. Encoded protein: CASSLERGRSPLHF.

This sequence joins TRBV6-6 and TRBJ1-2; TRBD1 matches at 8 bases. The germline gives CDR1 MNHNY, CDR2 SVGAGI (reference sequence). The V and J ends lost 2 bases and 4 bases, in that order; junction bases with no gene match: 6. The CDR3 has 15 amino acids. The CDR3 bases are TGTGCCAGCAGTTACCGTGACAGGGGTGTCTATGGCTACACCTTC. It encodes CASSYRDRGVYGYTF.

This clone is labeled medium-sized. The V gene is TRBV6-4, the J gene TRBJ2-1, with D possibly TRBD1 on 7 matching bases. The V gene's germline CDR1 is MRHNA and CDR2 SNTAGT. The CDR3 contains 13 residues. Trimming took 6 bases from V and 9 from J, leaving 15 bases between them. The CDR3 region is CASSGQGGGEQFF. The CDR3 DNA follows: TGTGCCAGCAGCGGCCAGGGGGGTGGTGAGCAGTTCTTC.

The chain links TRBV30 to TRBJ1-5; no reliable D call. CDR3 length: 12 amino acids. Deletions cut 8 bases from V and 5 bases from J, with 13 bases between. The germline CDR1 and CDR2 sequences are GTSNPN and SVGIG (reference sequence). This chain's CDR3 is CAVGFDDQPQHF. For the CDR3, the DNA is TGTGCCGTGGGGTTTGATGATCAGCCCCAGCATTTT.

The chain is built from TRBV28 and TRBJ1-5, with 8 bases identical to TRBD1. The germline CDR1 and CDR2 sequences are MDHEN and SYDVKM. There are 14 residues in the CDR3. V shed 7 bases and J 8 bases; nucleotides not matched to a gene: 10. The CDR3 spells CASITGGSRKPQHF. CDR3 nucleotide sequence: TGTGCCAGCATAACAGGGGGGTCGAGAAAGCCCCAGCATTTT.

The chain employs TRBV7-3 and TRBJ2-5; 7 nucleotides line up with TRBD1. CDR3 length: 12 amino acids. J lost 7 bases, V lost 6 bases, and 5 bases had no gene match. Germline loops: CDR1 SGHTA, CDR2 FQGTGA. This chain's CDR3 is CASRDSGGTQYF. The CDR3 DNA follows: TGTGCCAGCAGGGACTCAGGGGGGACCCAGTACTTC.

The chain employs TRBV30 and TRBJ1-5; 10 nucleotides agree with TRBD1. With V trimmed by 0 bases and J by 4 bases, 3 bases remained unmatched. The length of the CDR3 is 15 residues. CDR1 and CDR2 (germline): GTSNPN, SVGIG (reference sequence). The CDR3 coding sequence is TGTGCCTGGAGTGTCGGGACAGGGGCAAATCAGCCCCAGCATTTT. Translation: CAWSVGTGANQPQHF. The variable domain in full, completed from reference TRBV30 and TRBJ1-5, reads SQTIHQWPATLVQPVGSPLSLECTVEGTSNPNLYWYRQAAGRGLQLLFYSVGIGQISSEVPQNLSASRPQDRQFILSSKKLLLSDSGFYLCAWSVGTGANQPQHFGDGTRLSIL.

The sample holds a few counts of this clone. The CDR3 DNA follows: TGCGCCAGCAGGGGGACAGGGGGAGATGGCTACACCTTC. Amino acid sequence: CASRGTGGDGYTF. V is TRBV5-1 and J is TRBJ1-2; 11 positions match TRBD1. The J segment lost 6 bases and the V segment lost 5 bases, leaving 3 bases of the junction unmatched. CDR3 length: 13 residues. In germline, CDR1 is SGHRS, CDR2 YFSETQ.

The V gene is TRBV6-5, the J gene TRBJ2-7; the D is unclear. V dropped 0 bases and J dropped 3 bases, with 6 bases sitting between them. Germline V gene data show CDR1 as MNHEY and CDR2 as SVGAGI. CDR3 size: 13 residues. The CDR3 nucleotides are TGTGCCAGCAGTTACTCGTCCATCTACGAGCAGTACTTC. Encoded protein: CASSYSSIYEQYF.

The chain couples TRBV5-1 to TRBJ2-2; TRBD1 matches 9 bases. This CDR3 is built from 17 residues. The V and J ends lost 5 bases and 6 bases, in that order; junction bases with no gene match: 14. CDR1 and CDR2 (germline): SGHRS, YFSETQ. The CDR3 DNA sequence: TGCGCCAGCAGACCGGGACAGGGTAAAAGGGGATCCGGGGAGCTGTTTTTT. This codes for CASRPGQGKRGSGELFF.

This clone was seen only a few times. The chain combines TRBV10-2 with TRBJ2-5; 7 bases agree with TRBD1. Germline V gene lookup returns CDR1 WSHSY and CDR2 SAAADI. The CDR3 totals 14 residues. With V trimmed by 5 bases and J by 2 bases, 5 bases remained unmatched. This CDR3 is CASSKDRSQETQYF. CDR3 coding DNA: TGCGCCAGCAGTAAGGACAGGTCTCAAGAGACCCAGTACTTC.

This chain joins TRBV19 and TRBJ2-1; TRBD1 matches at 9 bases. The germline CDR1 and CDR2 sequences are LNHDA and SQIVND (reference sequence). The CDR3 sequence is 14 residues long. J was trimmed by 8 bases and V by 6 bases; bases with no gene match: 8. The CDR3 DNA reads as TGTGCCAGTAGGCGACCGGGACAGGGAGATGAGCAGTTCTTC. Translation gives CASRRPGQGDEQFF. Looking up the rest from reference TRBV19 and TRBJ2-1 gives the full variable domain: DGGITQSPKYLFRKEGQNVTLSCEQNLNHDAMYWYRQDPGQGLRLIYYSQIVNDFQKGDIAEGYSVSREKKESFPLTVTSAQKNPTAFYLCASRRPGQGDEQFFGPGTRLTVL.

This sequence joins TRBV28 and TRBJ2-1; the match to TRBD1 covers 7 bases. The germline V gene has CDR1 MDHEN and CDR2 SYDVKM. V was pared by 8 bases and J by 9 bases, with 10 bases of the junction left unmatched. The length of the CDR3 is 13 residues. The CDR3 bases are TGTGCCAGCGTCCCCAGGGGGATTGGTGAGCAGTTCTTC. Protein: CASVPRGIGEQFF.

This CDR3 is CASSREQGAGQPQHF. The DNA of the CDR3 is TGTGCCAGCTCACGGGAACAGGGGGCGGGACAGCCCCAGCATTTT. The gene calls are TRBV18 and TRBJ1-5; 9 bases fit TRBD1. Germline V gene sequence: CDR1 KGHSH, CDR2 LQKENI. Trimming removed 4 bases from V and 7 bases from J; junction bases left unmatched: 8. The CDR3 runs 15 residues.

This chain uses TRBV14 with TRBJ2-7, with D tentatively TRBD2 (5 bases). Trimming left V 4 bases short and J 4 bases short, with 20 bases between. This CDR3 region has 16 residues. Per germline, CDR1 SGHDN and CDR2 FVKESK. In DNA, the CDR3 is TGTGCCAGCAGCCCACGTCCGGGGAGTCGTCTTTACGAGCAGTACTTC. Translation: CASSPRPGSRLYEQYF.

The chain employs TRBV18 and TRBJ1-1, with D perhaps matching TRBD1 (6 bases). This CDR3 comprises 13 residues. Trimming cost V 5 bases and J 6 bases, with 13 bases left between them. CDR1 and CDR2 (germline): KGHSH, LQKENI. The CDR3 DNA reads as TGTGCCAGCTCAGCAACAGGGCCGGCTGAAGCTTTCTTT. This sequence encodes CASSATGPAEAFF.

The rearrangement links TRBV15 to TRBJ1-1; D remains ambiguous. Germline CDR1 is LNHNV and CDR2 is YYDKDF (reference sequence). The CDR3 consists of 11 residues. V lost 5 bases and J 7 bases, leaving 8 bases between the germline ends. The CDR3 coding sequence is TGTGCCACCAGCGGACCGGTTGAAGCTTTCTTT. This gives the protein CATSGPVEAFF. The entire variable domain, with the rest obtained from reference TRBV15 and TRBJ1-1, is as follows: DAMVIQNPRYQVTQFGKPVTLSCSQTLNHNVMYWYQQKSSQAPKLLFHYYDKDFNNEADTPDNFQSRRPNTSFCFLDIRSPGLGDTAMYLCATSGPVEAFFGQGTRLTVV.

The gene calls are TRBV18 and TRBJ2-1; weak D call: TRBD2 (5 bases). CDR3 size: 14 residues. Germline V gives CDR1 KGHSH, CDR2 LQKENI. V lost 1 base, J lost 6 bases, and 10 bases lay in between. CDR3 nucleotide sequence: TGTGCCAGCTCACCACAGCTAGAGGGCAATGAGCAGTTCTTC. This encodes CASSPQLEGNEQFF.

V and J are TRBV6-6 and TRBJ2-2, with 10 bases lining up with TRBD2. The germline V gene encodes CDR1 MNHNY and CDR2 SVGAGI (reference sequence). The CDR3 spans 14 residues. V was pared by 5 bases and J by 4 bases, with 1 base of the junction left unmatched. In DNA form, the CDR3 reads TGTGCCAGCAGTCGGACTAGCGGCACCGGGGAGCTGTTTTTT. Amino acid sequence: CASSRTSGTGELFF.